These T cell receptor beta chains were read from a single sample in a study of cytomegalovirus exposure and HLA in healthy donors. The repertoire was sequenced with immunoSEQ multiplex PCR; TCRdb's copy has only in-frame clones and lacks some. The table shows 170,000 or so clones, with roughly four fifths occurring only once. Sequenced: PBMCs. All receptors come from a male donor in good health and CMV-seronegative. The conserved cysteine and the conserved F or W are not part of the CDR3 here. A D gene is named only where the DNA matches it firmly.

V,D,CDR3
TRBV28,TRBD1,ASRRTGSAANEQF
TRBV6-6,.,ASSRGGGTIY
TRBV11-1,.,ASSLGGSSYNEQF
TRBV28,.,ASALQGFRSPLH
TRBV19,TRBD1,ASSFGTGALSRPQH
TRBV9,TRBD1,ASSTRTGGGWTGELF
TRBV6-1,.,ASSVWTVNQPQH
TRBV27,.,ASSLNQGEDEQF
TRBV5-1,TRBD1,ASSLEGTGYEQY
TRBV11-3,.,ASSLYANNEQF
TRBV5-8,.,ASSSEDPYSNQPQH
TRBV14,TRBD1,ASSQDTGGNYGYT
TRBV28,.,ASSSNRRVGETQY
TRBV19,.,ASSISRGWTVTEAF
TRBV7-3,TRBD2,ASSRLAGDVGSY
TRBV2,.,ASGTPKNTEAF
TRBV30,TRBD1,AWSGTGGQPQH
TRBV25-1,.,ASSDKGDEQY
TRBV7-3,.,ASSFDSRNTGELF
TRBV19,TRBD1,ASSDRGPAPTEAF
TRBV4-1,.,ASSPLRAALGNIQY
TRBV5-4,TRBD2,ASSLGTSASNEQF
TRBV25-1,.,ASSETSRGSETQY
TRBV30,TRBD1,AWRHRGSDYGYT
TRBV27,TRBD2,ASAFGLAEYNEQF
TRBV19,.,ASTYDRGYT
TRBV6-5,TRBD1,ASSYSFWQGETEAF
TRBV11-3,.,ASSDRTGNEQF
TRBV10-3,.,AISDRVTEAF
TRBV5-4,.,ASSLGPTTGYGYT
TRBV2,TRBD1,ASRDGTGGETQY
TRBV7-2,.,ASSRLFDSNQPQH
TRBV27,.,ASSLSAALSTDTQY
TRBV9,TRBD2,ASSRTSGGATETQY
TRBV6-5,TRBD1,ASSYSRTGGGYGYT
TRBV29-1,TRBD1,SVATGTGIRRNEQF
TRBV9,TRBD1,ASSVGDRGRTEAF
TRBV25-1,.,ASSEQRAGPSCQPQH
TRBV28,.,ASSRSYEQY
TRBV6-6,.,ASSYRGWNQPQH
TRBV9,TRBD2,ASSPRQRGSADTQY
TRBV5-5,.,ASSLATGSAYEQY
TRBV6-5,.,ASSNHRGGYEQY
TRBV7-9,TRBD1,ASSLGQGDNQPQH
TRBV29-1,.,SVQMGAPGETQY
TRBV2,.,ASRGQGGSPLH
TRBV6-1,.,ASSVQQGSLYGYT